This is a list of T cell receptor beta chains from one sample in a study of monozygotic twins with inflammatory bowel disease. TCRdb reprocessed the 5' RACE reads and reports one entry per CDR3 protein, with no DNA. The specimen's table records a few hundred thousand distinct CDR3 sequences. The sequenced sample consisted of blood. Source of these receptors: a human donor with ulcerative colitis or Crohn's disease, or a healthy co-twin of an affected twin (not recorded which). Both conserved end residues are part of each CDR3. The order of the fields is CDR3 protein, J gene, V gene.

CASSLWGNNQPQHF,TRBJ1-5,TRBV12-3/TRBV12-4
CASSQAARSYEQYF,TRBJ2-7,TRBV14
CASSELAGGAVEQYF,TRBJ2-7,TRBV7-8
CASSYLSTARTDTQYF,TRBJ2-3,TRBV6-5
CASSEYYREQFF,TRBJ2-1,TRBV25-1
CASSHMNTEAFF,TRBJ1-1,TRBV4-1
CASSSGTANRAEQYF,TRBJ2-7,TRBV11-2
CASSHLTENLANYGYTF,TRBJ1-2,TRBV4-2
CASTDRVDSNQPQHF,TRBJ1-5,TRBV4-3
CSVRRRPNEQYF,TRBJ2-7,TRBV20-1
CASKLGTAKFTEAFF,TRBJ1-1,TRBV6-2/TRBV6-3
CASSLEDTDTQYF,TRBJ2-3,TRBV11-2
CASTVSGTVPGPQHF,TRBJ1-5,TRBV7-2
CSAGQGGSEAFF,TRBJ1-1,TRBV20-1
CASSLLMGADTQYF,TRBJ2-3,TRBV11-2
CASSQAGTNNEQFF,TRBJ2-1,TRBV4-3
CASSLDVTGGLDEQYF,TRBJ2-7,TRBV5-1
CATGPGGLGYEQYF,TRBJ2-7,TRBV15
CASSPSKAGGTDTQYF,TRBJ2-3,TRBV4-2
CASSPGRADTQYF,TRBJ2-3,TRBV18
CSAPGQGAYNEQFF,TRBJ2-1,TRBV20-1
CASSPSGAGALFVSFF,TRBJ2-1,TRBV18
CASSLQGLENIQYF,TRBJ2-4,TRBV7-2
CASSLGTGTADTQYF,TRBJ2-3,TRBV5-1
CSARGVSLAGVSGSTDTQYF,TRBJ2-3,TRBV20-1
CASRGQLGSNEQFF,TRBJ2-1,TRBV5-1
CAWTSGGGNQPQHF,TRBJ1-5,TRBV30
CASSLGGLSSTDTQYF,TRBJ2-3,TRBV5-6
CASSYPLSGVGDTQYF,TRBJ2-3,TRBV5-4
CASSQNDRGYEQYF,TRBJ2-7,TRBV4-1
CASSRNAGVRCEQYF,TRBJ2-7,TRBV6-2/TRBV6-3
CASRDLLGQTASNEQFF,TRBJ2-1,TRBV28
CASSRRHSNQPQHF,TRBJ1-5,TRBV12-3/TRBV12-4
CASSLFSIGQAGNEKLFF,TRBJ1-4,TRBV27
CSAPTESSYNSPLHF,TRBJ1-6,TRBV20-1
CASSSTGNSYNEQFF,TRBJ2-1,TRBV3-1
CATDRDRNTGELFF,TRBJ2-2,TRBV19
CASSYAANYGYTF,TRBJ1-2,TRBV6-2/TRBV6-3
CASSVVVAGGSNEQFF,TRBJ2-1,TRBV9
CASSQQGVDGSPLHF,TRBJ1-6,TRBV7-9
CASSQDNNYGYTF,TRBJ1-2,TRBV5-1
CASSLAPRSGGYNEQFF,TRBJ2-1,TRBV11-1
CASSHRGPEGYEQYF,TRBJ2-7,TRBV28
CATLDTRSSGNTIYF,TRBJ1-3,TRBV6-1
CASSTGTGNEQYF,TRBJ2-7,TRBV6-6
CASSLESVSYNEQFF,TRBJ2-1,TRBV7-8
CAWSSSGLHTDTQYF,TRBJ2-3,TRBV30
CASSPRYEGTEQFF,TRBJ2-1,TRBV18
CASSSPGTSGGILTGELFF,TRBJ2-2,TRBV11-1
CAISEGDNSPLHF,TRBJ1-6,TRBV10-3